This T cell receptor beta chain was sequenced in a study of CD8 T cells in Susac syndrome. This clonotype was counted between two and nine times. V shed 0 bases and J 3 bases; nucleotides not matched to a gene: 3. The germline V gene has CDR1 MNHEY and CDR2 SVGAGI. The CDR3 is 16 amino acids. An amount of RNA that ranged from roughly 0.5 to 1 ug was reverse transcribed with random hexamers. An immunoSEQ multiplex PCR generated amplified TCR beta CDR3 products spanning 54 Vbeta and 13 Jbeta. One entry per CDR3 protein, called by TCRdb with MiXCR from the immunoSEQ multiplex PCR reads. This table holds fewer than 300,000 distinct CDR3 sequences, around 84% found once. The T cells that were sequenced for TCR beta were CD8+ and CD4+ cells from blood.

This clonotype was obtained from a human donor with multiple sclerosis. Sequenced sample: CD8+ T cells from PBMCs. The chain joins TRBV6-5 to TRBJ2-1; 9 nucleotides match TRBD2. The CDR3 here is CASSYSRREGYNEQFF. The CDR3 nucleotides read TGTGCCAGCAGTTACTCACGGCGGGAGGGCTACAATGAGCAGTTCTTC.